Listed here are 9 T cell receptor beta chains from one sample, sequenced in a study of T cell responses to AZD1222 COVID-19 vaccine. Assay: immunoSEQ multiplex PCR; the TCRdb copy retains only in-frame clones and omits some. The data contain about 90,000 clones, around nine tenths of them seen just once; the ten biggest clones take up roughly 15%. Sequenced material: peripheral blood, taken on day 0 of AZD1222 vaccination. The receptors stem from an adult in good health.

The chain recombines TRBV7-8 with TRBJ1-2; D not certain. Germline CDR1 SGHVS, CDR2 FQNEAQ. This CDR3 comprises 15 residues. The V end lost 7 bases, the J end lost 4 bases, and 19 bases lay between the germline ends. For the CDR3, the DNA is TGTGCCAGCACCCCCCGAGTGCGTCTGGGCTATGGCTACACCTTC. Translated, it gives CASTPRVRLGYGYTF.

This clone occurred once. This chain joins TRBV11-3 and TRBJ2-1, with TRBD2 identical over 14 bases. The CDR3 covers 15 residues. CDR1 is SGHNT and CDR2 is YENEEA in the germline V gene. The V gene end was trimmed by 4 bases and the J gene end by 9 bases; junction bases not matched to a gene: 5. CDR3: CASSSQGLAGGEQFF. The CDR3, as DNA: TGTGCCAGCAGCTCCCAAGGACTAGCGGGAGGTGAGCAGTTCTTC.

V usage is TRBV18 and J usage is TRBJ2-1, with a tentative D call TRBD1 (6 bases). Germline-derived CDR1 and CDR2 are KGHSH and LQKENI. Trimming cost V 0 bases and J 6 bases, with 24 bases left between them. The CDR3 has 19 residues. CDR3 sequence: CASSPPPYYKGERFNEQFF. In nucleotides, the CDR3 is TGTGCCAGCTCACCACCGCCTTATTACAAGGGGGAGAGGTTCAATGAGCAGTTCTTC.

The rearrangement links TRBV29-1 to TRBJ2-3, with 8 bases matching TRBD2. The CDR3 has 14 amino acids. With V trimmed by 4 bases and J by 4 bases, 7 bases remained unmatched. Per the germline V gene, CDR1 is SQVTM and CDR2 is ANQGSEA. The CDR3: CSVASGRGSDTQYF. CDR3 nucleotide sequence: TGCAGCGTTGCAAGCGGGAGAGGCTCAGATACGCAGTATTTT.

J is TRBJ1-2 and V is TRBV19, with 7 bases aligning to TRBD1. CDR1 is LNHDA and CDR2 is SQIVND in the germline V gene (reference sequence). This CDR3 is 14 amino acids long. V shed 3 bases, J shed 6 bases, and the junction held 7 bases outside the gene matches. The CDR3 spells CASSMVEGADGYTF. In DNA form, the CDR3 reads TGTGCCAGTAGTATGGTGGAGGGGGCGGATGGCTACACCTTC.

CDR3 DNA sequence: TGTGCCAGCAACGCCGGGTCCCTTAACTATGGCTACACCTTC. As protein: CASNAGSLNYGYTF. The chain couples TRBV5-6 to TRBJ1-2; D remains unclear. Trimming took 6 bases from V and 1 from J, leaving 13 bases between them. The CDR3 runs 14 residues. CDR1 and CDR2 from the germline V gene are SGHDT and YYEEEE.

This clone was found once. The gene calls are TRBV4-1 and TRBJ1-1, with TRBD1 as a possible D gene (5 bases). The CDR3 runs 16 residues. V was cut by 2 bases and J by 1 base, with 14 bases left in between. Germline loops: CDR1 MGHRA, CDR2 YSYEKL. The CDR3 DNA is TGCGCCAGCAGCCAAAAACGAGACAGTACGAACACTGAAGCTTTCTTT. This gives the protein CASSQKRDSTNTEAFF.

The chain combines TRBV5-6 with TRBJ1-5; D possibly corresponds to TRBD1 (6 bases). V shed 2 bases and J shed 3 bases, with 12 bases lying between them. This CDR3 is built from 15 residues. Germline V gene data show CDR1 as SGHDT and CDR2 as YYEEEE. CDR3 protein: CASSFTGTINQPQHF. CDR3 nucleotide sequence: TGTGCCAGCAGCTTTACAGGGACCATCAATCAGCCCCAGCATTTT.

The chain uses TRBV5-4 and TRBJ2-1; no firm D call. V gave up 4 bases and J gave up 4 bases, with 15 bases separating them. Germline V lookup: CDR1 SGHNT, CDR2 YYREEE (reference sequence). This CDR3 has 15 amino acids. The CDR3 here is CASSPAAIKYNEQFF. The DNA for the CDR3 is TGTGCCAGCAGCCCGGCCGCGATAAAGTACAATGAGCAGTTCTTC.